This TCR beta chain was profiled in a study of a mutant IDH1 vaccine in newly diagnosed glioma. Study as a whole: Commencement of vaccination occurred 4-6 weeks following radiotherapy alone, or concurrently with temozolomide cycles. Males made up about 62% and females about 40% of treated patients, whose mean age was around 40 years. Study conclusions and caveats: Pseudoprogression seemed unlinked to shifts in top peripheral T cell clonotypes.

Germline values: CDR1 SGHNT, CDR2 YYREEE (reference sequence). This CDR3 has 15 amino acids. Losses at the gene ends were 5 bases for V and 4 bases for J; bases not matched to a gene: 8. Time point specified: week 47, end of study. A single vaccine dose contained 300 ug of mutant IDH1 20-mer peptide, and topical imiquimod was used with it. The method was immunoSEQ multiplex PCR; TCRdb's version includes in-frame clones alone and lacks a portion of them. The sample consists of some 87,000 clones, approximately 78% of them appearing once. Note on this clone: Its antigen remains unidentified.

The TCR originated in a man in his forties with glioma. Sequencing used PBMCs, obtained from a glioma patient whose treatment included an IDH1 peptide vaccine. This chain joins TRBV5-4 and TRBJ2-7, with TRBD2 matching over 11 bases. This CDR3 reads CASSQLAGARYEQYF. DNA for the CDR3: TGTGCCAGCAGTCAACTAGCGGGGGCCCGATACGAGCAGTACTTC.